The entry that follows covers one TCR beta chain sequence. The antigen remains undetermined. The data were taken from a study of STAT3 mutations in large granular lymphocyte leukemia. Study outcomes and limitations: Every T-cell large granular lymphocyte leukemia patient had at least one immunodominant TCR beta clonotype.

Sequencing was performed with immunoSEQ multiplex PCR; in TCRdb, only in-frame clones are kept and a portion is missing. The sample includes around 3,000 clones, around 66% seen only once; the top ten take about 89%. V was pared by 5 bases and J by 0 bases, with 14 bases between. The CDR3 extends over 16 amino acids. Germline loops: CDR1 PRHDT, CDR2 FYEKMQ (reference sequence). The TCR comes from a man between 60 and 75 years old with T-cell large granular lymphocyte leukemia. Some clones in this sample may be carry-over from other donors' samples. The chain carries TRBV13 and TRBJ1-3, with a possible D match to TRBD1 (6 bases). The sequenced material came from peripheral blood mononuclear cells. CDR3 bases: TGTGCCAGCAGCACTACAGGGTTTGGCTCTGGAAACACCATATATTTT. It is translated as CASSTTGFGSGNTIYF.